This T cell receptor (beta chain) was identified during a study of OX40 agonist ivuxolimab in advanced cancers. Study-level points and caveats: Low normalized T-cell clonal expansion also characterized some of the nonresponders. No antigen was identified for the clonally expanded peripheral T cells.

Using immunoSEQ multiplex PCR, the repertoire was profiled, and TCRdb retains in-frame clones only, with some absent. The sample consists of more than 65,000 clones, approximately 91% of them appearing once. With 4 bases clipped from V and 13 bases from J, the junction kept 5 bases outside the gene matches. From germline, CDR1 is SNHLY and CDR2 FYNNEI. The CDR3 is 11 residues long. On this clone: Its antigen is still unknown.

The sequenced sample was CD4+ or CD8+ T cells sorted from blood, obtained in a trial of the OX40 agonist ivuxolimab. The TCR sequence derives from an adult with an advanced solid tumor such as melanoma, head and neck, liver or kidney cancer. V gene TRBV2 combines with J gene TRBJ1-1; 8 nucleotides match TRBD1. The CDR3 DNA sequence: TGTGCCAGCAGTGTTAACAGGGGGAGTTTCTTT. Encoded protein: CASSVNRGSFF.